This TCR beta chain was captured by sequencing in a study of cytomegalovirus exposure and HLA in healthy donors. This clone was recorded many times. What it recognizes is unknown. Unmatched junction bases numbered 8, after V lost 4 bases and J lost 5 bases. Germline lookup yields CDR1 SNHLY and CDR2 FYNNEI. This CDR3 region has 15 residues. Notes on the study in general: An analysis done earlier found most TCR beta V segments productive about 87% or about 30% of the time. A later analysis linked a missense variant in DCLRE1C to the trimming of TCR beta V and J genes.

Primers included in the PCR were 60 Vbeta and 13 Jbeta primers. As originally analysed: Around 83 million unique TCR beta chains, roughly 10 million shared, were counted in a later analysis. Profiled with immunoSEQ multiplex PCR; TCRdb holds only in-frame clones, not every one. Clonal size and the V and J genes are those of that table, whereas D and trimming came from the DNA. The top ten hold 13% of the sample, which has 90,000 to 130,000 clones, 76% seen once. This clonotype originated in a man aged 30 to 45 in good health and CMV-seropositive. The sequencing input was PBMCs. The chain couples TRBV2 to TRBJ2-7; 10 bases line up with TRBD1. CDR3 sequence (DNA): TGTGCCAGCAGTGGTAGACAGGGGGCCGATGACGAGCAGTACTTC. Amino acids: CASSGRQGADDEQYF.